This T cell receptor beta chain was captured by sequencing in a study of shared clonotypes between healthy human individuals. Using immunoSEQ multiplex PCR, the repertoire was profiled, and TCRdb retains in-frame clones only, with some absent. This sample has around 1.1 million clones, with about 84% found just once. The CDR3 consists of 11 residues. Sequenced material: memory CD4+ T cells from PBMCs. The sample's subset: CD45RA-negative fraction. The sequence derives from a man aged 18-30 years in good health. Some clones in this sample may be carry-over from other donors' samples. This sequence joins TRBV21-1 and TRBJ1-1; TRBD1, the table's D call, lacks a check against the DNA. TRBV21-1 is reported as a pseudogene. The CDR3 protein is CSNGMNTEAFF. The CDR3 DNA is TGTTCCAATGGCATGAACACTGAAGCTTTCTTT.